This TCR beta chain was documented in a study of blood T cell repertoires in COVID-19. Study at large: The United States, Italy and Spain supplied acute and convalescent COVID-19 samples. Sources were T cells, B-cell-depleted T cells, or PBMCs; the material itself was cDNA or gDNA.

This CDR3 is built from 15 residues. Per germline, CDR1 SGHAT and CDR2 FQNNGV. With V trimmed by 4 bases and J by 3 bases, 6 bases remained unmatched. Study processing details: By means of reference gene primer amplification, nucleated cell counts were estimated. Measured with immunoSEQ multiplex PCR; TCRdb has only the in-frame clones, and not every one. For V, J and clone size, that table is used; D and trimming come from the DNA. The sample contains 65,000 to 90,000 clones, roughly 87% of which appear only once. The clonotype was recovered from a man in his fifties with acute or convalescent COVID-19. Sequencing used peripheral blood. This chain uses TRBV11-2 with TRBJ1-5; 7 nucleotides agree with TRBD1. The CDR3 nucleotides read TGTGCCAGCAGCTCCACGACAGGGACCAATCAGCCCCAGCATTTT. Encoded protein: CASSSTTGTNQPQHF.